The 27 T cell receptor beta chains reported below all come from one sample, sequenced in a study of blood T cell repertoires in COVID-19. Method: immunoSEQ multiplex PCR; TCRdb's copy keeps in-frame clones and lacks some. Here the sample spans about 400,000 clones, about 89% being singletons. The sample was peripheral blood. These receptor sequences come from a man aged 35-49 years with acute or convalescent COVID-19.

The chain carries TRBV9 and TRBJ2-3, with D perhaps TRBD2 (6 bases). CDR3 length equals 15 residues. V gave up 2 bases and J gave up 0 bases, with 10 bases separating them. Germline CDR1 is SGDLS and CDR2 is YYNGEE. This CDR3 reads CASSVGRGSTDTQYF. DNA for the CDR3: TGTGCCAGCAGCGTGGGTCGGGGGAGCACAGATACGCAGTATTTT.

The rearrangement links TRBV4-1 to TRBJ1-2, with a tentative D call TRBD1 (6 bases). V was pared by 0 bases and J by 1 base, with 21 bases between. Germline CDR1 is MGHRA and CDR2 is YSYEKL. CDR3 length equals 19 residues. The CDR3 nucleotides are TGCGCCAGCAGCCAAGACGGCGGCAGGGGTATTACTTTTAACTATGGCTACACCTTC. Amino acids: CASSQDGGRGITFNYGYTF.

This clone was found once. The chain couples TRBV28 to TRBJ2-1, with TRBD1 matching 7 bases. Trimming removed 5 bases from V and 0 bases from J; junction bases left unmatched: 4. The CDR3 has 15 residues. The germline gives CDR1 MDHEN, CDR2 SYDVKM. The CDR3 loop is CASSGTENSYNEQFF. CDR3 bases: TGTGCCAGCAGTGGGACAGAGAACTCCTACAATGAGCAGTTCTTC.

Worth noting for this clone: Other nucleotide sequences in the sample specify the same CDR3. The rearrangement links TRBV4-1 to TRBJ2-7, with 10 bases fitting TRBD2. CDR3 length: 15 amino acids. J lost 4 bases, V lost 2 bases, and 5 bases had no gene match. Germline CDR1 and CDR2: MGHRA and YSYEKL. In DNA, the CDR3 is TGCGCCAGCAGCCAACCCACTAGCGGGACTTACGAGCAGTACTTC. This translates into CASSQPTSGTYEQYF.

The V call is TRBV29-1, the J call TRBJ2-7; 7 bases line up with TRBD1. The V and J ends lost 6 bases and 4 bases, in that order; junction bases with no gene match: 9. CDR3 size: 13 residues. Germline CDR1 and CDR2: SQVTM and ANQGSEA. The CDR3 nucleotides read TGCAGCGTCTCCTCCGGGACAGAGTACGAGCAGTACTTC. Amino acids: CSVSSGTEYEQYF.

V gene TRBV19 combines with J gene TRBJ2-4; 10 positions match TRBD1. CDR1 and CDR2 (germline): LNHDA, SQIVND (reference sequence). V was pared by 6 bases and J by 5 bases, with 4 bases of the junction left unmatched. The CDR3 consists of 14 residues. The CDR3 sequence is CASRRGTGENIQYF. The CDR3 nucleotides read TGTGCCAGTAGGCGTGGGACAGGGGAAAACATTCAGTACTTC.

The chain uses TRBV19 and TRBJ2-5; D is ambiguous. Germline V gene sequence: CDR1 LNHDA, CDR2 SQIVND (reference sequence). Trimming took off 3 bases at V and 3 bases at J, with 8 bases between the two ends. This CDR3 region has 13 residues. The CDR3 sequence is CASSMLDEETQYF. The CDR3 nucleotides are TGTGCCAGTAGTATGCTAGACGAAGAGACCCAGTACTTC.

CDR3 bases: TGTGCCAGCAGCTTAGGGGTAGCGGATCACCAAGAGACCCAGTACTTC. Residues: CASSLGVADHQETQYF. The chain is built from TRBV7-9 and TRBJ2-5, with D tentatively TRBD2 (6 bases). The CDR3 is 16 residues long. The V and J ends lost 1 base and 0 bases respectively, with 12 bases between them. Per the germline V gene, CDR1 is SEHNR and CDR2 is FQNEAQ (reference sequence).

V and J are TRBV7-2 and TRBJ1-6, with D perhaps TRBD1 (5 bases). The V end was cut by 7 bases, the J end by 10 bases, with 20 bases between. The CDR3 consists of 15 residues. The V gene's germline CDR1 is SGHTA and CDR2 FQGNSA. The CDR3 spells CASTLQDVKGSPLHF. In nucleotides, the CDR3 is TGTGCCAGCACCCTACAGGACGTTAAGGGCTCACCCCTCCACTTT.

The chain is built from TRBV15 and TRBJ1-5; 11 positions match TRBD1. Germline CDR1 reads LNHNV; CDR2 reads YYDKDF (reference sequence). The CDR3 runs to 16 residues. The J segment lost 5 bases and the V segment lost 3 bases, leaving 6 bases of the junction unmatched. Here the CDR3 reads CATSSTWDRGDQPQHF. In DNA form, the CDR3 reads TGTGCCACCAGCAGTACCTGGGACAGGGGGGATCAGCCCCAGCATTTT. The full variable domain, its missing parts supplied by reference TRBV15 and TRBJ1-5, is DAMVIQNPRYQVTQFGKPVTLSCSQTLNHNVMYWYQQKSSQAPKLLFHYYDKDFNNEADTPDNFQSRRPNTSFCFLDIRSPGLGDTAMYLCATSSTWDRGDQPQHFGDGTRLSIL.

The chain carries TRBV12-3 or TRBV12-4 and TRBJ1-1, with D maybe TRBD1 (5 bases). Trimming cost V 5 bases and J 7 bases, with 14 bases left between them. CDR3 length equals 13 residues. The CDR3 region is CASSPSRTGEAFF. The CDR3 DNA reads TGTGCCAGCAGTCCTTCCCGAACAGGTGAAGCTTTCTTT.

The rearrangement uses TRBV2 and TRBJ1-2, with 10 bases fitting TRBD1. The junction had 5 bases not matched to a gene; V was cut back by 3 bases and J by 4 bases. This CDR3 contains 15 residues. Germline V lookup: CDR1 SNHLY, CDR2 FYNNEI. The CDR3 reads CASSETTGGPYGYTF. CDR3 sequence (DNA): TGTGCCAGCAGTGAGACGACAGGGGGCCCCTATGGCTACACCTTC.

The rearrangement uses TRBV7-9 and TRBJ1-2; D unclear. The ends were cut back, 1 base at V and 5 bases at J, with 14 bases in the middle. There are 15 residues in the CDR3. Germline assignment: CDR1 SEHNR and CDR2 FQNEAQ (reference sequence). CDR3 residues: CASSLDRGLRYGYTF. In DNA form, the CDR3 reads TGTGCCAGCAGCTTAGATCGGGGTTTGAGGTATGGCTACACCTTC.

V usage is TRBV3-1 (or the pseudogene TRBV3-2) and J usage is TRBJ1-1; 9 bases map to TRBD1. The CDR3 totals 16 residues. Trimming took 2 bases from V and 1 from J; bases not matched to a gene: 5. The germline CDR1 and CDR2 sequences are LGHDT and YNNKEL (reference sequence). CDR3 loop: CASSQYGQGTNTEAFF. The CDR3 DNA sequence: TGTGCCAGCAGCCAATATGGACAGGGGACGAACACTGAAGCTTTCTTT.

As concerns this clone: Other DNA sequences within the sample encode an identical CDR3. The chain carries TRBV9 and TRBJ1-3, with D maybe TRBD1 (5 bases). The V gene lost 1 base and the J gene lost 2 bases, with 10 bases spanning the gap. This CDR3 is 15 amino acids long. From germline, CDR1 is SGDLS and CDR2 YYNGEE. The CDR3 spells CASSVRGNAGNTIYF. The CDR3 DNA is TGTGCCAGCAGCGTACGGGGGAACGCTGGAAACACCATATATTTT.

Only one count was recorded for this clone. The chain couples TRBV19 to TRBJ2-1; 8 nucleotides align to TRBD2. This CDR3 comprises 16 residues. J lost 6 bases, V lost 6 bases, and 13 bases had no gene match. Germline values: CDR1 LNHDA, CDR2 SQIVND (reference sequence). CDR3 sequence (DNA): TGTGCCAGTAGCCCCAGACTAGCGCCCCGGTCCAATGAGCAGTTCTTC. Translating gives CASSPRLAPRSNEQFF.

This rearrangement joins TRBV6-5 to TRBJ2-7; perhaps TRBD1 as D (6 bases). The CDR3 is made up of 15 amino acids. CDR1 and CDR2 from the germline V gene are MNHEY and SVGAGI. The V end was cut by 0 bases, the J end by 2 bases, with 11 bases between. The CDR3 is CASSYSAAGAYEQYF. The DNA for the CDR3 is TGTGCCAGCAGTTACTCGGCCGCAGGGGCCTACGAGCAGTACTTC.

This chain connects TRBV2 to TRBJ1-3; 7 bases line up with TRBD1. The CDR3 totals 14 residues. The J segment lost 4 bases and the V segment lost 7 bases, leaving 7 bases of the junction unmatched. The germline V gene has CDR1 SNHLY and CDR2 FYNNEI. The CDR3 sequence is CASIRDSAGNTIYF. CDR3 nucleotides: TGTGCCAGCATCCGGGACAGTGCGGGAAACACCATATATTTT.

The chain has TRBV5-4 and TRBJ1-4; D not certain. The germline V gene has CDR1 SGHNT and CDR2 YYREEE (reference sequence). The CDR3 loop spans 15 amino acids. Trimming took off 1 base at V and 8 bases at J, with 15 bases between the two ends. CDR3: CASSLSGLRGEKLFF. CDR3 sequence (DNA): TGTGCCAGCAGCTTGAGCGGACTCCGGGGAGAAAAACTGTTTTTT.

This rearrangement joins TRBV18 to TRBJ2-6, with a weak D call TRBD1 (6 bases). This CDR3 is built from 18 residues. CDR1 and CDR2 from the germline V gene are KGHSH and LQKENI. V was pared by 2 bases and J by 0 bases, with 14 bases between. CDR3 region: CASSPETGPLSGANVLTF. The CDR3 DNA reads as TGTGCCAGCTCACCAGAGACAGGCCCACTCTCTGGGGCCAACGTCCTGACTTTC.

This chain uses TRBV28 with TRBJ2-5; 7 bases align to TRBD2. The CDR3 length is 14 residues. Germline CDR1 reads MDHEN; CDR2 reads SYDVKM. The V segment lost 3 bases and the J segment 5 bases; nucleotides outside the gene matches: 6. CDR3 nucleotide sequence: TGTGCCAGCAGTTTGGGGCGGGAGCGGGAGACCCAGTACTTC. Its translation: CASSLGRERETQYF. Drawing the rest from reference TRBV28 and TRBJ2-5, the complete variable domain is DVKVTQSSRYLVKRTGEKVFLECVQDMDHENMFWYRQDPGLGLRLIYFSYDVKMKEKGDIPEGYSVSREKKERFSLILESASTNQTSMYLCASSLGRERETQYFGPGTRLLVL.

Points on this clone: The sample holds other DNA sequences that translate to the same CDR3. The rearrangement links TRBV5-1 to TRBJ1-1; 7 positions agree with TRBD1. This CDR3 region has 13 residues. CDR1 and CDR2 from the germline V gene are SGHRS and YFSETQ. Trimming took 2 bases from V and 4 from J; bases not matched to a gene: 2. The CDR3 reads CASSLTGATEAFF. Here the CDR3 DNA reads TGCGCCAGCAGCTTAACAGGGGCCACTGAAGCTTTCTTT.

The rearrangement links TRBV19 to TRBJ2-7; tentative D call: TRBD1 (6 bases). Trimming stripped 7 bases from V and 3 bases from J, with 16 bases between. There are 14 residues in the CDR3. Germline CDR1 reads LNHDA; CDR2 reads SQIVND (reference sequence). The CDR3 is CASTPPDRNYEQYF. DNA for the CDR3: TGTGCCAGTACCCCCCCGGACAGAAACTACGAGCAGTACTTC.

The gene calls are TRBV3-1 (or the pseudogene TRBV3-2) and TRBJ2-5, with D unresolved. This CDR3 contains 16 residues. V lost 0 bases, J lost 0 bases, and 11 bases lay in between. Germline CDR1 reads LGHDT; CDR2 reads YNNKEL (reference sequence). In nucleotides, the CDR3 is TGTGCCAGCAGCCAAGAAAGAGACTTCTACCAAGAGACCCAGTACTTC. It specifies CASSQERDFYQETQYF.

DNA for the CDR3: TGTGCCAGCAGCCCAGGGGCGACGTCTGAAGCTTTCTTT. As protein: CASSPGATSEAFF. The V call is TRBV7-2, the J call TRBJ1-1, with a weak D call TRBD1 (6 bases). The V end lost 5 bases, the J end lost 6 bases, and 13 bases lay between the germline ends. This CDR3 has 13 residues. CDR1 and CDR2 (germline): SGHTA, FQGNSA.

The chain is built from TRBV4-2 and TRBJ1-1; the D gene is possibly TRBD1 (5 bases). This CDR3 comprises 16 residues. Germline CDR1 is LGHNA and CDR2 is YNFKEQ. Trimming shortened V by 5 bases and J by 1 base, and 17 bases separated the two germline ends. CDR3 nucleotides: TGTGCCAGCAGCACTTCTATCGCAGGGTCGAACACTGAAGCTTTCTTT. Its protein product is CASSTSIAGSNTEAFF.

V is TRBV18 and J is TRBJ1-2; no definite D call. Germline lookup yields CDR1 KGHSH and CDR2 LQKENI. Trimming took 1 base from V and 8 from J, leaving 17 bases between them. This CDR3 has 15 residues. This chain's CDR3 is CASSPLKMTHWGYTF. The CDR3 DNA sequence: TGTGCCAGCTCACCACTAAAGATGACACATTGGGGCTACACCTTC. Looking up the rest from reference TRBV18 and TRBJ1-2 gives the full variable domain: NAGVMQNPRHLVRRRGQEARLRCSPMKGHSHVYWYRQLPEEGLKFMVYLQKENIIDESGMPKERFSAEFPKEGPSILRIQQVVRGDSAAYFCASSPLKMTHWGYTFGSGTRLTVV.